This TCR beta chain was captured in a study of monozygotic twins with inflammatory bowel disease. Broader study findings: Since immunosuppressive treatments differed, patient repertoires may have gained added variability. With others, IBD patients shared fewer clonotypes than healthy twins did, especially with disease activity.

This CDR3 is built from 17 residues. The germline V gene encodes CDR1 MNHEY and CDR2 SVGEGT. Every single donor had a roughly 2.5 ml blood sample drawn. Concerning this clonotype itself: Its cognate antigen is unknown.

TCRdb re-called the 5' RACE reads, yielding one record per CDR3 amino acid sequence without DNA. The table for this sample gives some 450,000 distinct CDR3 sequences. The receptor's source is a human donor with ulcerative colitis or Crohn's disease, or a healthy co-twin of an affected twin (not recorded which). The V and J genes are TRBV6-2 or TRBV6-3 and TRBJ1-5; TCRdb's assignment of TRBD1 cannot be checked, as there is no DNA. Sequenced input: blood. The CDR3 reads CASSYPLGDRGGQPQHF.